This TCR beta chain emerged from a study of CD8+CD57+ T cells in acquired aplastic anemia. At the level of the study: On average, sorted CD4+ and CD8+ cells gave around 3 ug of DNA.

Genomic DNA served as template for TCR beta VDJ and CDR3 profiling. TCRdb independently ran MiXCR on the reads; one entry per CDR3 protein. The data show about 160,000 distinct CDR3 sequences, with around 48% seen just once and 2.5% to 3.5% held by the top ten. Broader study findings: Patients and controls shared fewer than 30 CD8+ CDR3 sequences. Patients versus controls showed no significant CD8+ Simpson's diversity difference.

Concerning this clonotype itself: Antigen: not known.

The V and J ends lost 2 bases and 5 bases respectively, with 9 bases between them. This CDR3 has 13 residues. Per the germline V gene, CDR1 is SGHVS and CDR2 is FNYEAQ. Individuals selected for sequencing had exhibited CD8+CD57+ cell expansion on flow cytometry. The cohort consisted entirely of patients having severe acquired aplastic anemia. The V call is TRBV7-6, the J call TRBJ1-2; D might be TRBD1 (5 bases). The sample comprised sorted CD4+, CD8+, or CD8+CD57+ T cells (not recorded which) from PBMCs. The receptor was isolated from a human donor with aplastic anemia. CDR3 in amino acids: CASSLSGGYGYTF. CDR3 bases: TGTGCCAGCAGCTTAAGCGGGGGTTATGGCTACACCTTC.